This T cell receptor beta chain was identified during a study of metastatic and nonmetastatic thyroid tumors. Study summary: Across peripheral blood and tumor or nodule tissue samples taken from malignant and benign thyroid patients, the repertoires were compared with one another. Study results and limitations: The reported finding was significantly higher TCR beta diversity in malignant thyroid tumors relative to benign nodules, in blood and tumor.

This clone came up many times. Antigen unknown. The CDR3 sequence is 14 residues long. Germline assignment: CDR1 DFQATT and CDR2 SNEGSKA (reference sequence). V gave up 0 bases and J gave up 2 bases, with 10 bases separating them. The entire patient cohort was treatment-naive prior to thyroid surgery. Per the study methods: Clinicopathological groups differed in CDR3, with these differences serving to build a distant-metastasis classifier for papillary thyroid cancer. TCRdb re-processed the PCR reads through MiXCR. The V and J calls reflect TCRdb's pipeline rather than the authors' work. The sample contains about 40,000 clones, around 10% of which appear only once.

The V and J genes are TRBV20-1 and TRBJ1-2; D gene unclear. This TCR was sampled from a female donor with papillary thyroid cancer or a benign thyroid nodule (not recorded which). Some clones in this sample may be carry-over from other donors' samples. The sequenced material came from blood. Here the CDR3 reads CSARDAVVNYGYTF. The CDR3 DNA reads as TGCAGTGCTAGAGATGCGGTTGTGAACTATGGCTACACCTTC.